A single TCR beta chain is shown here with its context. The donors were healthy bone marrow donors. The record originates from a study of cytomegalovirus exposure and HLA in healthy donors. Germline V gives CDR1 MGHRA, CDR2 YSYEKL. J lost 3 bases, V lost 6 bases, and 12 bases had no gene match. CDR3 length equals 16 residues. 60 Vbeta and 13 Jbeta primers were used in PCR. Only in-frame clones appear in the TCRdb table, and some are missing; sequencing was by immunoSEQ multiplex PCR. The sample has roughly 84,000 clones; about four fifths are singletons. The TCR comes from a male donor in good health and CMV-seropositive. The chain is built from TRBV4-1 and TRBJ2-7, with 9 bases that match TRBD1. The sequenced sample consisted of PBMCs. CDR3 amino acids: CASSLSGTGIDYEQYF. The DNA of the CDR3 is TGCGCCAGCAGTCTCTCCGGGACAGGGATTGACTACGAGCAGTACTTC.